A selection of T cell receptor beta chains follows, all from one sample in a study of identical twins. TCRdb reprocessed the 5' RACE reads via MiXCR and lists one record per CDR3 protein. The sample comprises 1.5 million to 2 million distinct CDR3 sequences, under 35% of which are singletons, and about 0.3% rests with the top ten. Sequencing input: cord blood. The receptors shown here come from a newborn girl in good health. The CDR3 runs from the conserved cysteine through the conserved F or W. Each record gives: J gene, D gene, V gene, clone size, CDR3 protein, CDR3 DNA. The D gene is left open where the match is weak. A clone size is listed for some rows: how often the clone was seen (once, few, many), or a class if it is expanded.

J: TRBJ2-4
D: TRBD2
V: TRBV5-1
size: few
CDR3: CASSKMGTSGIVKNIQYF
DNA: TGCGCCAGCAGCAAAATGGGGACTAGCGGGATTGTCAAAAACATTCAGTACTTC

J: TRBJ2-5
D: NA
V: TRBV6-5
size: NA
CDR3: CASSWAGRIETQYF
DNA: TGTGCCAGCAGTTGGGCCGGGAGAATAGAGACCCAGTACTTC

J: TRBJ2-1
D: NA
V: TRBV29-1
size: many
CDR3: CSVAWGLLSYNEQFF
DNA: TGCAGCGTCGCCTGGGGGCTCCTTTCCTACAATGAGCAGTTCTTC

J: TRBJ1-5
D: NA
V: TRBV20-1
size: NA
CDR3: CSAERDSNQPQHF
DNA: TGCAGTGCTGAACGGGATAGCAATCAGCCCCAGCATTTT

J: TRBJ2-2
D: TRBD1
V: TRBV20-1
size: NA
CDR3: CSAMAPGQGAGELFF
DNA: TGCAGTGCTATGGCACCGGGCCAGGGGGCCGGGGAGCTGTTTTTT

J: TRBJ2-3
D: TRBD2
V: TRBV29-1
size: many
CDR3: CSVEGGSADTQYF
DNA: TGCAGCGTTGAAGGCGGGAGCGCAGATACGCAGTATTTT

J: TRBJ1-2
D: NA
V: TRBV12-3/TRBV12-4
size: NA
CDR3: CASSLKRSEAYGYTF
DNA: TGTGCCAGCAGTTTGAAAAGGTCGGAGGCCTATGGCTACACCTTC

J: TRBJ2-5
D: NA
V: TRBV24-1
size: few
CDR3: CATSDNRVQETQYF
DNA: TGTGCCACCAGTGATAACAGGGTCCAAGAGACCCAGTACTTC

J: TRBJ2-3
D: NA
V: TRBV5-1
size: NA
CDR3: CAGSFQATSTDTQYF
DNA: TGCGCCGGCAGCTTTCAGGCTACTAGCACAGATACGCAGTATTTT

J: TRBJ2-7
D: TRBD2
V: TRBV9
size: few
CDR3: CASSVVAGRVNEQYF
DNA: TGTGCCAGCAGCGTAGTTGCGGGGAGGGTCAATGAGCAGTACTTC

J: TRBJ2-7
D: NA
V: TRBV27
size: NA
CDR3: CASSPWTLGYEQYF
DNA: TGTGCCAGCAGTCCCTGGACCCTCGGGTACGAGCAGTACTTC

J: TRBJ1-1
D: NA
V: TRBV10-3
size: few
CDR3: CAISAQGRTEAFF
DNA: TGTGCCATCAGTGCCCAAGGGAGAACTGAAGCTTTCTTT

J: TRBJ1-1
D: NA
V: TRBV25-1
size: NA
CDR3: CASSESGEGTEAFF
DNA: TGTGCCAGCAGTGAATCCGGGGAGGGTACTGAAGCTTTCTTT

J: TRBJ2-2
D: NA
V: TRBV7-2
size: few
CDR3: CASSSFYGTGELFF
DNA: TGTGCCAGCAGCTCCTTCTATGGCACCGGGGAGCTGTTTTTT

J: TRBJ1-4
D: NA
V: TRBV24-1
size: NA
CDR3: CAAGQMTPLGEKLFF
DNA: TGTGCCGCGGGGCAGATGACTCCCTTAGGGGAAAAACTGTTTTTT

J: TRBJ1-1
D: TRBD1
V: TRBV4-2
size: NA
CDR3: CASSQVGTGGPMNTEAFF
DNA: TGTGCCAGCAGCCAAGTAGGGACAGGGGGCCCCATGAACACTGAAGCTTTCTTT

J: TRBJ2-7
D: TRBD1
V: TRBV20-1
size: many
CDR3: CSAPDRVSYEQYF
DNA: TGCAGTGCTCCTGACAGGGTCTCCTACGAGCAGTACTTC

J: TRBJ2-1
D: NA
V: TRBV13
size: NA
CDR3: CASSLIGAYNEQFF
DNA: TGTGCCAGCAGCTTAATAGGGGCCTACAATGAGCAGTTCTTC

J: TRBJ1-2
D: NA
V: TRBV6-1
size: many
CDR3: CASSTGNFYGYTF
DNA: TGTGCCAGCAGCACAGGGAACTTCTATGGCTACACCTTC

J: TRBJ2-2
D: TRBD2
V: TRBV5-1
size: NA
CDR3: CASSFGVAGDTGELFF
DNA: TGCGCCAGCAGCTTCGGGGTAGCGGGAGACACCGGGGAGCTGTTTTTT

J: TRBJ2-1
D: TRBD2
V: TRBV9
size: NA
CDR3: CASSVDGLAGGPSYNEQFF
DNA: TGTGCCAGCAGCGTAGACGGACTAGCGGGAGGGCCCTCCTACAATGAGCAGTTCTTC

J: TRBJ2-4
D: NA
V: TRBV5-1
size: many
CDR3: CASSLVAGRENIQYF
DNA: TGCGCCAGCAGCTTGGTGGCAGGACGGGAAAACATTCAGTACTTC

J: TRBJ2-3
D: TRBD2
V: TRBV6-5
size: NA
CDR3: CAGSYSSSGIDTQYF
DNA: TGTGCCGGCAGTTACTCGTCCAGCGGGATAGATACGCAGTATTTT

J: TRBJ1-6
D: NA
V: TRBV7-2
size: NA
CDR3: CASHTSPNSPLHF
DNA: TGTGCCAGCCATACCTCTCCCAATTCACCCCTCCACTTT

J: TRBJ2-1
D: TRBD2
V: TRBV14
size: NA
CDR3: CASSQTVGLAGDNEQFF
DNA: TGTGCCAGCAGCCAGACTGTCGGACTAGCGGGTGACAATGAGCAGTTCTTC

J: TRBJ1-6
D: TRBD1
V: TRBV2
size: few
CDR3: CASRTQQGVYNSPLHF
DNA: TGTGCCAGCCGTACACAACAGGGGGTATATAATTCACCCCTCCACTTT